The 13 T cell receptor beta chains given below trace back to one sample, sequenced in a study of blood T cells in healthy people across ages. The use of a sample-barcoded 5' primer and a J-beta primer mix characterized a second PCR of roughly 6 to 11 cycles. One entry per CDR3 protein, called by TCRdb with MiXCR from the 5' RACE reads. The sample gives approximately 800,000 distinct CDR3 sequences, 20% to 25% of which show up once; under 4.5% is in the top ten. These data were also filed under a second study, of T cells of mothers and their children.

Specimen: blood. The receptors here all came from a boy aged 10-17 years in good health.

The CDR3 region is CASNYDRADNEQFF. As DNA, the CDR3 is TGTGCCAGTAACTACGACAGGGCAGACAATGAGCAGTTCTTC. The V and J genes are TRBV19 and TRBJ2-1; 7 bases are shared with TRBD1. The length of the CDR3 is 14 residues. Germline V CDR1 and CDR2: LNHDA, SQIVND (reference sequence). Unmatched junction bases numbered 8, after V lost 7 bases and J lost 5 bases.

This clonotype was seen once. This chain links TRBV20-1 with TRBJ2-5; 8 bases match TRBD2. The DNA end favors TRBJ2-1, so the J call may be wrong. The germline CDR1 and CDR2 sequences are DFQATT and SNEGSKA (reference sequence). The CDR3 is 13 amino acids. Here the CDR3 reads CSARDAGGNEQFF. CDR3 DNA sequence: TGCAGTGCTAGAGACGCGGGGGGAAATGAGCAGTTCTTC.

The chain recombines TRBV19 with TRBJ1-4; a weak D match, TRBD1 (5 bases). The CDR3 consists of 14 residues. Per germline, CDR1 LNHDA and CDR2 SQIVND (reference sequence). V lost 6 bases to trimming and J lost 2 bases, with 10 bases between them. The CDR3 reads CASSRGVTNEKLFF. The CDR3 DNA follows: TGTGCCAGTAGCAGAGGGGTCACTAATGAAAAACTGTTTTTT. The whole variable domain, filled in from reference TRBV19 and TRBJ1-4, reads DGGITQSPKYLFRKEGQNVTLSCEQNLNHDAMYWYRQDPGQGLRLIYYSQIVNDFQKGDIAEGYSVSREKKESFPLTVTSAQKNPTAFYLCASSRGVTNEKLFFGSGTQLSVL.

This clonotype was counted between two and nine times. J is TRBJ2-3 and V is TRBV20-1; 12 bases fit TRBD2. The CDR3 covers 16 residues. V gave up 4 bases and J gave up 0 bases; unmatched junction bases: 5. CDR1 is DFQATT and CDR2 is SNEGSKA in the germline V gene (reference sequence). This CDR3 reads CSATLAGGLSTDTQYF. In DNA, the CDR3 is TGCAGTGCTACGCTAGCGGGAGGGTTGAGCACAGATACGCAGTATTTT.

The chain couples TRBV12-3 or TRBV12-4 to TRBJ2-5; D gene ambiguous. V lost 5 bases, J lost 5 bases, and 3 bases lay in between. The CDR3 is 10 amino acids. CDR3 coding DNA: TGTGCCAGCAGTCCGGAGACCCAGTACTTC. This encodes CASSPETQYF.

The chain has TRBV4-3 and TRBJ2-1; D ambiguous. The J call may be faulty, since TRBJ2-5 better matches the DNA end. The CDR3 spans 15 residues. From germline, CDR1 is LGHNA and CDR2 YSLEER. CDR3 loop: CASSQDPGSGETQYF. CDR3 sequence (DNA): TGCGCCAGCAGCCAGGACCCCGGGTCCGGAGAGACCCAGTACTTC.

This chain uses TRBV29-1 with TRBJ2-5, with 8 bases fitting TRBD1. This CDR3 is built from 14 residues. Trimming removed 7 bases from V and 4 bases from J; junction bases left unmatched: 11. CDR1 and CDR2 (germline): SQVTM, ANQGSEA. The CDR3 DNA follows: TGCAGCGCGCGACAGGGGAACTTGGGAGAGACCCAGTACTTC. Amino acids: CSARQGNLGETQYF.

J is TRBJ2-2 and V is TRBV27; 8 nucleotides align to TRBD2. Germline trimming cut 0 bases from V and 4 bases from J; bases unmatched to any gene: 7. The CDR3 has 17 residues. CDR1 and CDR2 from the germline V gene are MNHEY and SMNVEV (reference sequence). The CDR3 spells CASSLSRAGGRTGELFF. The CDR3 DNA reads TGTGCCAGCAGTTTATCCCGGGCGGGAGGCCGCACCGGGGAGCTGTTTTTT.

This clonotype has only one observation. The rearrangement joins TRBV20-1 to TRBJ2-5, with TRBD2 matching 14 bases. TRBJ2-1 matches the DNA end more closely, so the J call is doubtful. Germline assignment: CDR1 DFQATT and CDR2 SNEGSKA (reference sequence). This CDR3 region has 17 residues. CDR3 loop: CSARVGTSGSSGNEQFF. In DNA form, the CDR3 reads TGCAGTGCTAGAGTGGGGACTAGCGGGAGTTCAGGCAATGAGCAGTTCTTC.

This clonotype came up a few times. The chain joins TRBV29-1 to TRBJ2-5, with TRBD2 matching over 7 bases. The CDR3 has 12 residues. Germline V gene data show CDR1 as SQVTM and CDR2 as ANQGSEA. Unmatched junction bases numbered 3, after V lost 5 bases and J lost 3 bases. CDR3 coding DNA: TGCAGCGTTCGGGGGGTCGAAGAGACCCAGTACTTC. As protein: CSVRGVEETQYF.

This clonotype came up a few times. The chain carries TRBV28 and TRBJ2-7; D is perhaps TRBD2 (6 bases). The V and J ends lost 6 bases and 7 bases respectively, with 22 bases between them. This CDR3 is 15 amino acids long. Looked up from germline, CDR1 is MDHEN and CDR2 is SYDVKM. Written as DNA, the CDR3 is TGTGCCAGCAGGCCCGTTTGGGCCGCGGGGCCAGAGCAGTACTTC. It yields the protein CASRPVWAAGPEQYF.

The rearrangement joins TRBV7-2 to TRBJ2-5, with TRBD2 matching over 14 bases. The CDR3 consists of 18 residues. Germline CDR1 SGHTA, CDR2 FQGNSA. The V and J ends lost 1 base and 2 bases, in that order; junction bases with no gene match: 6. In nucleotides, the CDR3 is TGTGCCAGCAGCTTAGGACTAGCGGGGGGGTTTCCGCAAGAGACCCAGTACTTC. This sequence encodes CASSLGLAGGFPQETQYF.

The rearrangement uses TRBV5-1 and TRBJ2-5, with TRBD2 identical over 10 bases. The J call is in doubt because the DNA end fits TRBJ2-1 better. CDR1 is SGHRS, CDR2 YFSETQ, per germline. This CDR3 is 17 amino acids long. The CDR3 sequence: CASSLGPLAGRGDEQFF. In DNA, the CDR3 is TGCGCCAGCAGCTTGGGCCCACTAGCGGGAAGGGGCGATGAGCAGTTCTTC.